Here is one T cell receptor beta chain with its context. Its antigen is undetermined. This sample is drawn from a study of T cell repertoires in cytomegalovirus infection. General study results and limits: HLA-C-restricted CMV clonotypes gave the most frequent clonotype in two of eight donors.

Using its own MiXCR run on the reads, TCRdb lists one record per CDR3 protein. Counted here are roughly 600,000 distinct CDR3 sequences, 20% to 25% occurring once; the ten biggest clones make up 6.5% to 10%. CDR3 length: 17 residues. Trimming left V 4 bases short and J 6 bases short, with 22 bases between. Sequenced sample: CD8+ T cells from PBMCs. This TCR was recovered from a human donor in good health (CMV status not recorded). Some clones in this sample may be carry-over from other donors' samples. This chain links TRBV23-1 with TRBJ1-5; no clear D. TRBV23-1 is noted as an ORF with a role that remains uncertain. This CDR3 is CASSPPRNGPFLQPQHF. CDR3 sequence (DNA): TGCGCCAGCAGTCCCCCGCGGAACGGACCCTTCCTTCAGCCCCAGCATTTT.